The entry below describes one T cell receptor beta chain. Its specificity is not known. At one end the junction does not follow the germline gene, possibly because of a read error. The sample belongs to a study of PD-1 blockade in classical Hodgkin lymphoma. The study's findings and limits: Reports indicated that newly diagnosed patients had lower baseline TCR diversity than healthy donors did. Complete responders' diversity at baseline resembled that of newly diagnosed patients. Significantly greater TCR diversity emerged by C4D1 in CD4+ cells but not CD8+ cells. Some patients began nivolumab under 1 year after ASCT. These patients were excluded from later analyses.

Time point reported: cycle 4 day 1 (C4D1), after less than seven weeks of nivolumab. Patients all relapsed after autologous stem cell transplantation, and there was variation in brentuximab vedotin exposure. The assay was immunoSEQ multiplex PCR, and TCRdb's table has in-frame clones only and misses some. The sample shows over 50,000 clones, about nine tenths of them seen only once. The CDR3 length is 22 residues. From germline, CDR1 is MNHEY and CDR2 SMNVEV (reference sequence). This sample comprised peripheral blood mononuclear cells (PBMCs), obtained before the fourth cycle of nivolumab. The receptor was derived from a human donor with classical Hodgkin lymphoma. This chain uses TRBV27 with TRBJ2-7; 10 bases are a match to TRBD2. The CDR3 bases are TGTGCCAGCAGTCTATCCTTCTTTACGGGACTAGCGAGAAAATCTTATAGGTACGAGCAGTACTTC. Its translation is CASSLSFFTGLARKSYRYEQYF.